The 11 T cell receptor beta chains listed next were all sequenced from one sample in a study of blood T cell repertoires in COVID-19. The assay was immunoSEQ multiplex PCR, and TCRdb's table has in-frame clones only and misses some. The sample yields roughly 240,000 clones, around 85% seen once. Input material: PBMCs or T cells enriched from blood (not recorded which). Receptors were obtained from a woman aged 45-59 years with acute COVID-19.

The rearrangement joins TRBV4-2 to TRBJ1-2; D is perhaps TRBD1 (6 bases). The CDR3 is made up of 17 amino acids. V lost 0 bases, J lost 4 bases, and 18 bases lay in between. The germline V gene has CDR1 LGHNA and CDR2 YNFKEQ. The CDR3 DNA reads TGTGCCAGCAGCCAAGACCCTGGACAGCCGAGAGGCTATGGCTACACCTTC. Its translation is CASSQDPGQPRGYGYTF.

This chain links TRBV11-2 with TRBJ1-3; a possible D gene is TRBD1 (5 bases). The length of the CDR3 is 15 residues. CDR1 is SGHAT, CDR2 FQNNGV, per germline. V dropped 3 bases and J dropped 2 bases, with 11 bases sitting between them. This chain's CDR3 is CASSFDSLTGNTIYF. DNA of the CDR3: TGTGCCAGCAGCTTCGACAGTCTTACTGGAAACACCATATATTTT.

This rearrangement joins TRBV4-1 to TRBJ1-1; the D gene is possibly TRBD1 (5 bases). The CDR3 covers 13 residues. Germline CDR1 reads MGHRA; CDR2 reads YSYEKL. V was shortened by 6 bases and J by 4 bases, with 12 bases between the two germline ends. CDR3 DNA: TGCGCCAGCAGAGGGGAGGGTTCCACTGAAGCTTTCTTT. Its translation is CASRGEGSTEAFF.

The rearrangement uses TRBV3-1 (or the pseudogene TRBV3-2) and TRBJ1-2, with D hard to call. The CDR3 has 13 amino acids. Germline loops: CDR1 LGHDT, CDR2 YNNKEL (reference sequence). V was shortened by 2 bases and J by 4 bases, with 8 bases between the two germline ends. CDR3 coding DNA: TGTGCCAGCAGCCAACGAGTTCTCTATGGCTACACCTTC. Protein product: CASSQRVLYGYTF.

The J gene is TRBJ2-7, the V gene TRBV3-1 (or the pseudogene TRBV3-2); no reliable D call. The CDR3 has 15 amino acids. Looked up from germline, CDR1 is LGHDT and CDR2 is YNNKEL (reference sequence). V was trimmed by 3 bases and J by 3 bases, leaving 15 bases between them. CDR3 sequence: CASSHDTGSSYEQYF. The CDR3 nucleotides read TGTGCCAGCAGCCATGATACCGGGTCCAGCTACGAGCAGTACTTC.

This chain links TRBV15 with TRBJ1-2, with D possibly being TRBD1 (5 bases). V lost 3 bases, J lost 2 bases, and 13 bases lay in between. Germline V gives CDR1 LNHNV, CDR2 YYDKDF (reference sequence). This CDR3 is 15 amino acids long. The CDR3 loop reads CATSSGDSSNYGYTF. The CDR3 nucleotides read TGTGCCACCAGCAGCGGAGACAGCTCAAACTATGGCTACACCTTC.

The V gene is TRBV14, the J gene TRBJ2-3; 13 bases agree with TRBD2. V lost 2 bases to trimming and J lost 8 bases; unmatched junction nucleotides: 10. The CDR3 is 17 residues long. Germline-derived CDR1 and CDR2 are SGHDN and FVKESK. The CDR3 reads CASSQKRLAGGRATQYF. Here the CDR3 DNA reads TGTGCCAGCAGCCAAAAGCGACTAGCGGGGGGACGGGCTACGCAGTATTTT. Full variable domain (outside the CDR3, taken from reference TRBV14 and TRBJ2-3): EAGVTQFPSHSVIEKGQTVTLRCDPISGHDNLYWYRRVMGKEIKFLLHFVKESKQDESGMPNNRFLAERTGGTYSTLKVQPAELEDSGVYFCASSQKRLAGGRATQYFGPGTRLTVL.

This clone was recorded once. The chain employs TRBV2 and TRBJ1-6; TRBD1 is a possible D gene (5 bases). Germline-derived CDR1 and CDR2 are SNHLY and FYNNEI. The CDR3 has 16 amino acids. Trimming stripped 5 bases from V and 9 bases from J, with 20 bases between. The CDR3 bases are TGTGCCAGCAGTAGGGACCCTTCCCCCGGGGGTTCACCCCTCCACTTT. Protein product: CASSRDPSPGGSPLHF.

The chain has TRBV24-1 and TRBJ2-7; tentatively, D is TRBD1 (5 bases). CDR3 length: 15 amino acids. Germline V gene lookup returns CDR1 KGHDR and CDR2 SFDVKD. V lost 3 bases to trimming and J lost 1 base, with 12 bases between them. Written as DNA, the CDR3 is TGTGCCACCAGTGATCTGCGGACACCATCCTACGAGCAGTACTTC. Residues: CATSDLRTPSYEQYF.

This chain connects TRBV6-6 to TRBJ2-5; weak D call: TRBD1 (6 bases). CDR1 and CDR2 from the germline V gene are MNHNY and SVGAGI (reference sequence). CDR3 length equals 14 residues. The germline V and J ends were trimmed by 6 bases and 0 bases, with 11 bases remaining between them. CDR3 DNA sequence: TGTGCCAGCAGGCCCGGACAGAACCAAGAGACCCAGTACTTC. Translation: CASRPGQNQETQYF.

This clone was seen just once. The chain recombines TRBV18 with TRBJ1-1, with D unresolved. V gave up 5 bases and J gave up 2 bases, with 9 bases separating them. Germline CDR1 reads KGHSH; CDR2 reads LQKENI. This CDR3 is 13 amino acids long. CDR3 protein: CASSSNTNTEAFF. The DNA for the CDR3 is TGTGCCAGCTCATCTAATACTAACACTGAAGCTTTCTTT.